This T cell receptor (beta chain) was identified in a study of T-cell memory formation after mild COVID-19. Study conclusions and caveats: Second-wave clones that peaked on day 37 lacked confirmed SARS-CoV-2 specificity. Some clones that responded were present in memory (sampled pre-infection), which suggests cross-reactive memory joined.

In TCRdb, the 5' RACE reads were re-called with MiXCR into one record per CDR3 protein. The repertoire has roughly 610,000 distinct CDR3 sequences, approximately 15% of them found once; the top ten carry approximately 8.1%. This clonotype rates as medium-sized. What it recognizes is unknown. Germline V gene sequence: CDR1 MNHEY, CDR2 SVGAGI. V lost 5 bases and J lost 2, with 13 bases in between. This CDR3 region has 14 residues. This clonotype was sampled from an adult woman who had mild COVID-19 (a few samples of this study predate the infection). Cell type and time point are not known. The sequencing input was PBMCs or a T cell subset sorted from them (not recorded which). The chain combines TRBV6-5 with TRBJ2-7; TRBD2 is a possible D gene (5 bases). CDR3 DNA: TGTGCCAGCAGTCCCCTAGGAGGCCCCTACGAGCAGTACTTC. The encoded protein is CASSPLGGPYEQYF.